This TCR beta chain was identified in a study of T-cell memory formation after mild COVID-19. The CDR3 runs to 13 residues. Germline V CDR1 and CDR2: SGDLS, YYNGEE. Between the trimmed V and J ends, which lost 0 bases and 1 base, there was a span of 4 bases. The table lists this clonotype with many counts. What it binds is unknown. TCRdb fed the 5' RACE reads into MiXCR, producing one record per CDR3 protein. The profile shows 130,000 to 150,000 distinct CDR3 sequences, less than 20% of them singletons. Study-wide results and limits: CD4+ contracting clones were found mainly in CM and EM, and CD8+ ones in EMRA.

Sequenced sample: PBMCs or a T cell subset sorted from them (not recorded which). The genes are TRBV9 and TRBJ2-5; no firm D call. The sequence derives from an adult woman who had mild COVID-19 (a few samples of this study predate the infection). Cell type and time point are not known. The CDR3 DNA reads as TGTGCCAGCAGCGTAGGGACCCAAGAGACCCAGTACTTC. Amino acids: CASSVGTQETQYF.